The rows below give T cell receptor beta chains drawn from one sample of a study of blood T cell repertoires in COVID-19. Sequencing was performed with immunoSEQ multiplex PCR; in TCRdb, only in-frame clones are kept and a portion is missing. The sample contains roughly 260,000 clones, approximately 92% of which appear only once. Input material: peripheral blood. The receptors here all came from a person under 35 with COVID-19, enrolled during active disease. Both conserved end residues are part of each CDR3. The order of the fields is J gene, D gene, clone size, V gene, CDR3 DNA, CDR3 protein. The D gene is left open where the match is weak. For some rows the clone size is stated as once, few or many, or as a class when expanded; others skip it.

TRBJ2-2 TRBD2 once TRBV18 TGTGCCAGCTCACCGAGCGGGAGGGCCGCCGGGGAGCTGTTTTTT CASSPSGRAAGELFF
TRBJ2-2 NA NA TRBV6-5 TGTGCCAGCAGTTACGTGACTCTAACCGGGGAGCTGTTTTTT CASSYVTLTGELFF
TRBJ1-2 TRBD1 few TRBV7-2 TGTGCCAGCAGCTCACAGGGGCGTCATGGCTACACCTTC CASSSQGRHGYTF
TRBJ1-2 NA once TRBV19 TGTGCCAGTAGTATAGATCTGAGGGATGGCTACACCTTC CASSIDLRDGYTF
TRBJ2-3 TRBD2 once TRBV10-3 TGTGCCATCAGTAAGACTGCCGGGACTACATCAAGCACAGATACGCAGTATTTT CAISKTAGTTSSTDTQYF
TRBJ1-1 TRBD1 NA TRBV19 TGTGCCAGTAGTTCTCAAACAGGGGCGTCAACTTTCTTT CASSSQTGASTFF
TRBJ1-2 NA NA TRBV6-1 TGTGCCAGCAGTGAAAGGAGGGGCCGAGGTTGGGATGGCTACACCTTC CASSERRGRGWDGYTF
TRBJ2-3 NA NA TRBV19 TGTGCCAGTAGTCTGACAGGACGACACACAGATACGCAGTATTTT CASSLTGRHTDTQYF
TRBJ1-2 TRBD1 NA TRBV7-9 TGTGCCAGCAGCGCACTAGGGACAGACCCTAACTATGGCTACACCTTC CASSALGTDPNYGYTF
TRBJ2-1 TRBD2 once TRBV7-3 TGTGCCAGCAGCCGGACTAGCGGGGTTTCCTACAATGAGCAGTTCTTC CASSRTSGVSYNEQFF
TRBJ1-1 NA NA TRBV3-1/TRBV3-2 TGTGCCAGCAGCCAAGAAGGGTGGGGCGCTGAAGCTTTCTTT CASSQEGWGAEAFF
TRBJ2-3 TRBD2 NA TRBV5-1 TGCGCCAGCAGCCCCCGGACTAGCGGGGTCACAGATACGCAGTATTTT CASSPRTSGVTDTQYF
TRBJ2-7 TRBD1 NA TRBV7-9 TGTGCCAGCAGCTTAGGGGGACAGGGTATTTACGAGCAGTACTTC CASSLGGQGIYEQYF
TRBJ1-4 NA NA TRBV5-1 TGCGCCAGCAGCCCTCGGGGGGGACCTAATGAAAAACTGTTTTTT CASSPRGGPNEKLFF